This T cell receptor (beta chain) was found in a study of graft-versus-host responses after intestinal transplantation. Across the whole study: Grafts were multivisceral, liver-intestinal, or isolated intestinal. Study-level findings and limits: Individuals who had graft-donor T cell macrochimerism had allografts that showed high graft-versus-host to host-versus-graft clonal ratios. Ileal or blood samples showed some GvH clones first, and such clones were also found in recipient marrow.

Data came from immunoSEQ multiplex PCR; TCRdb stores just in-frame clones and leaves some out. The sample has roughly 99,000 clones; roughly 89% are singletons. With regard to this clone: Its specificity is unknown.

In germline, CDR1 is MNHEY, CDR2 SVGAGI. The V segment lost 6 bases and the J segment 7 bases; nucleotides outside the gene matches: 2. The CDR3 length is 12 residues. The source was unstimulated CD4+ T cells sorted from spleen or lymph node cells, collected before transplant. The V and J genes are TRBV6-5 and TRBJ2-7; 11 bases are shared with TRBD2. This TCR was recovered from a human donor who was the organ donor for an intestinal transplant. CDR3 nucleotides: TGTGCCAGCAGGACTAGCGGGATTGAGCAGTACTTC. Translating gives CASRTSGIEQYF.